What follows is one T cell receptor beta chain and its context. This table comes from immunoSEQ multiplex PCR, and its TCRdb copy is limited to in-frame clones, with some not included. The top ten clones hold roughly 10% of a sample with about 220,000 clones, 85% to 90% of them seen once. The data are from a study of Ad26.COV2.S vaccination and SARS-CoV-2 variants. The treatment: over 15 received Ad26.COV2.S at low or high dose, single or two shots; about 5 received placebo; per-sample allocation not given. Day 63 after the first injection of vaccine or placebo was the sampling time. An Ad26 vector carrying the Wuhan-strain SARS-CoV-2 spike served as the vaccine. The starting material was peripheral blood, obtained in a trial of Ad26.COV2.S vaccine versus placebo. This sequence originates from a person between 18 and 60 years old who received the Ad26.COV2.S COVID-19 vaccine or a placebo.

This CDR3 is CASSLYSGSNEQYF. Written as DNA, the CDR3 is TGTGCCAGCAGTTTATATTCCGGGAGCAACGAGCAGTACTTC. The chain is built from TRBV28 and TRBJ2-7, with D perhaps matching TRBD2 (6 bases). The CDR3 sequence is 14 residues long. With 1 base removed from V and 5 bases from J, the gap between germline ends came to 12 bases. Germline CDR1 and CDR2: MDHEN and SYDVKM.